Listed below are T cell receptor beta chains from one sample, sequenced in a study of graft-versus-host responses after intestinal transplantation. The antigens of these receptors remain unknown. The table came from immunoSEQ multiplex PCR; TCRdb's copy has only in-frame clones and leaves some out. The data show about 92,000 clones, under 95% seen once. The sample in question was unstimulated CD8+ T cells sorted from spleen or lymph node cells, obtained before intestinal transplant. These TCRs come from a human donor who received an intestinal transplant. Both conserved end residues are trimmed from each CDR3. Expanded clones are given a class, and other clones once, few, many or no size at all.

clone size: once; V gene: TRBV13; CDR3 length: 11; CDR3 protein: ASSYALNTEAF
clone size: -; V gene: TRBV15; CDR3 length: 17; CDR3 protein: ATSRDRRWQVAELGEAF
clone size: -; V gene: TRBV2; CDR3 length: 13; CDR3 protein: ASSDSGIGADTQY
clone size: -; V gene: TRBV30; CDR3 length: 13; CDR3 protein: AWRPMTLDTGELF
clone size: -; V gene: TRBV27; CDR3 length: 16; CDR3 protein: ASSPGTSGRFSYNEQF
clone size: -; V gene: TRBV29-1; CDR3 length: 12; CDR3 protein: SYSEEDSNQPQH
clone size: -; V gene: TRBV19; CDR3 length: 14; CDR3 protein: ASSIGLAGGSGELF
clone size: -; V gene: TRBV7-6; CDR3 length: 18; CDR3 protein: ASSLLLSGGARSSYNEQF
clone size: -; V gene: TRBV4-2; CDR3 length: 14; CDR3 protein: ASSQERRLDSYEQY
clone size: once; V gene: TRBV4-1; CDR3 length: 14; CDR3 protein: ASSQEPGASGYGYT
clone size: -; V gene: TRBV7-6; CDR3 length: 10; CDR3 protein: ASSLGYNEQF
clone size: few; V gene: TRBV4-2; CDR3 length: 13; CDR3 protein: ASSQGVQADYEQY
clone size: -; V gene: TRBV4-1; CDR3 length: 14; CDR3 protein: ASSQVRGAGRYEQY